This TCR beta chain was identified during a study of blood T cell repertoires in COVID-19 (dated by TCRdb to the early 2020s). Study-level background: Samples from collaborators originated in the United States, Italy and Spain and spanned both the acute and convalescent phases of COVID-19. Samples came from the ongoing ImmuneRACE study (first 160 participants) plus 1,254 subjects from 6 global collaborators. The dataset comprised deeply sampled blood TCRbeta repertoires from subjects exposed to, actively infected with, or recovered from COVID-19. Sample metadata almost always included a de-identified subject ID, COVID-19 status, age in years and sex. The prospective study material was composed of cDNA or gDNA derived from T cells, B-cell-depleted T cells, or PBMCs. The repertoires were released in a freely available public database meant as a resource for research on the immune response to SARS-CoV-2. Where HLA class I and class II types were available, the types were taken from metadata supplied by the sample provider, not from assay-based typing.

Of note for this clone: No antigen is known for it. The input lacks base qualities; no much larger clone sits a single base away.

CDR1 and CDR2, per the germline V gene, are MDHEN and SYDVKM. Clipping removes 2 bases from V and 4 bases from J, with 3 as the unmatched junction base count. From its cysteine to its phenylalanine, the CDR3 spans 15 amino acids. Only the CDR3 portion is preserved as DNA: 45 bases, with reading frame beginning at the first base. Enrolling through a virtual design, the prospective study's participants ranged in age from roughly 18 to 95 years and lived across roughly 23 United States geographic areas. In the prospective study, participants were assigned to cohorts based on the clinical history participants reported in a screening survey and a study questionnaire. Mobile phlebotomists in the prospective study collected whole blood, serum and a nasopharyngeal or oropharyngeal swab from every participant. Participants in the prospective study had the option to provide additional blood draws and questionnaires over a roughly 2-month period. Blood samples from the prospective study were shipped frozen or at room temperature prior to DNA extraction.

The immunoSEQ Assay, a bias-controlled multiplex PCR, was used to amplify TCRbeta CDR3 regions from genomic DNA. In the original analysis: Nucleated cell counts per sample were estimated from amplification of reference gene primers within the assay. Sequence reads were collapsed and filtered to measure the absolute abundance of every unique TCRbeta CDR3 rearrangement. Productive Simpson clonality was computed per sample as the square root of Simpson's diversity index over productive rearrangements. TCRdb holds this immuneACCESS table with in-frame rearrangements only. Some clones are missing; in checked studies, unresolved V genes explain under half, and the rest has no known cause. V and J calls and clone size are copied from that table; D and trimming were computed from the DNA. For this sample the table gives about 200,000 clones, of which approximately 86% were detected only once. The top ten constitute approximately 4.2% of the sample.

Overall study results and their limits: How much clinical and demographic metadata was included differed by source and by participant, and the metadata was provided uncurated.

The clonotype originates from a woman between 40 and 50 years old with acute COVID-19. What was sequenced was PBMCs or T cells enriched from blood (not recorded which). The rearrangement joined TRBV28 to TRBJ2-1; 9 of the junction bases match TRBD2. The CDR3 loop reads CASSLDSGGYNEQFF. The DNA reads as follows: TGTGCCAGCAGTTTAGATAGCGGGGGATACAATGAGCAGTTCTTC. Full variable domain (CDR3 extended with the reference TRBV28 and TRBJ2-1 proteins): DVKVTQSSRYLVKRTGEKVFLECVQDMDHENMFWYRQDPGLGLRLIYFSYDVKMKEKGDIPEGYSVSREKKERFSLILESASTNQTSMYLCASSLDSGGYNEQFFGPGTRLTVL.